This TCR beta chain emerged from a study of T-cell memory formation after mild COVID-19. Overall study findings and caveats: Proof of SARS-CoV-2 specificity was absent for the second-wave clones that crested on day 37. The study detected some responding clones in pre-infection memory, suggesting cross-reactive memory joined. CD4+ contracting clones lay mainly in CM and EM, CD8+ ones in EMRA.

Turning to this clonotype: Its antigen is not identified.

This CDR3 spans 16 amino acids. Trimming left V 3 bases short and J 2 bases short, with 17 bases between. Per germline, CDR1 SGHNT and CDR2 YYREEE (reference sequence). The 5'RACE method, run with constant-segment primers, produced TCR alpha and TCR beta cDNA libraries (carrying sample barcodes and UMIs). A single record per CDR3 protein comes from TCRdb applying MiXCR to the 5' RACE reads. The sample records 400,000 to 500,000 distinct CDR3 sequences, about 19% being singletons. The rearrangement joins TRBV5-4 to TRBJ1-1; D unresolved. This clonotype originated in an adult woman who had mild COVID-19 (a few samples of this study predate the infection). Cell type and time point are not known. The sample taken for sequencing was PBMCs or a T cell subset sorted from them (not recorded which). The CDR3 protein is CASSSTPSRTNTEAFF. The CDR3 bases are TGTGCCAGCAGCTCCACTCCTTCCCGGACCAACACTGAAGCTTTCTTT. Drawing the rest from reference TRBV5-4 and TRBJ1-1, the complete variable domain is ETGVTQSPTHLIKTRGQQVTLRCSSQSGHNTVSWYQQALGQGPQFIFQYYREEENGRGNFPPRFSGLQFPNYSSELNVNALELDDSALYLCASSSTPSRTNTEAFFGQGTRLTVV.